This T cell receptor (beta chain) comes out of a study of cytomegalovirus exposure and HLA in healthy donors. Germline values: CDR1 SGDLS, CDR2 YYNGEE. The V gene end was trimmed by 4 bases and the J gene end by 0 bases; junction bases not matched to a gene: 11. This CDR3 has 18 amino acids. Data came from immunoSEQ multiplex PCR; TCRdb stores just in-frame clones and leaves some out. Of tens of thousands of clones listed, roughly 92% were seen once; the top ten hold approximately 1.1%. The gene calls are TRBV9 and TRBJ2-3, with 10 bases aligning to TRBD1. This clonotype was sampled from a woman aged 25 to 39 in good health and CMV-seropositive. Material: PBMCs. The chain's CDR3 is CASSTGTGAFPSTDTQYF. Here the CDR3 DNA reads TGTGCCAGCAGCACAGGGACAGGGGCCTTTCCTAGCACAGATACGCAGTATTTT.